The clone carrying this T cell receptor beta chain showed up just a few times. Its antigen is not identified. Described time point: cycle 4 day 1 (C4D1), after less than seven weeks of nivolumab. Following autologous stem cell transplantation, relapse occurred in every patient, and exposure to brentuximab vedotin varied. Isolated CD8+ T cells were derived from thawed PBMCs through magnetic negative selection. The table came from immunoSEQ multiplex PCR; TCRdb's copy has only in-frame clones and leaves some out. The table lists 4,500 or so clones, 70% to 80% of them singletons. The data originate from a study of PD-1 blockade in classical Hodgkin lymphoma. Study observations and caveats: Why repertoires differed is undefined; disease activity or prior therapy possibly contributed. Complete responders possessed baseline diversity comparable to newly diagnosed patients. CD4+ TCR diversity, unlike CD8+, rose significantly by C4D1.

Germline loops: CDR1 SEHNR, CDR2 FQNEAQ (reference sequence). Trimming stripped 0 bases from V and 8 bases from J, with 16 bases between. The CDR3 sequence is 15 residues long. This TCR was sampled from a human donor with classical Hodgkin lymphoma. Sequenced here: CD8+ T cells from blood, sampled before the fourth cycle of nivolumab. The chain carries TRBV7-9 and TRBJ1-2; D may be TRBD1 (6 bases). CDR3 DNA sequence: TGTGCCAGCAGCTTAGCGCCGGACAGATCCGGAGGCTACACCTTC. This codes for CASSLAPDRSGGYTF.